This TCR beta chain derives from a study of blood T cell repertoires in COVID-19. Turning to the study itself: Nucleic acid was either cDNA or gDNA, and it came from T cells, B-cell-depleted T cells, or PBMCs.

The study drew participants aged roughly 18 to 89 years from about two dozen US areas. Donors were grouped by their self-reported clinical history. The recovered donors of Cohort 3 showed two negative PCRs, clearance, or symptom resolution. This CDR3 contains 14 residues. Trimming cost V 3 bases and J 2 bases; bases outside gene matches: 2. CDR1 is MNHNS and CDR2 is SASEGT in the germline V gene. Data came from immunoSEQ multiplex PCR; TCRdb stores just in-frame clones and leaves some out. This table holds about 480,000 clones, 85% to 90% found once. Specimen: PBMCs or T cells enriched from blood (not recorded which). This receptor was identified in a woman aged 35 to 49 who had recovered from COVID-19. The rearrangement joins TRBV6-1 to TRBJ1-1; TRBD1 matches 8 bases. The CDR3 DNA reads TGTGCCAGCAGTGAGACAGGGGTAAACACTGAAGCTTTCTTT. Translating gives CASSETGVNTEAFF.